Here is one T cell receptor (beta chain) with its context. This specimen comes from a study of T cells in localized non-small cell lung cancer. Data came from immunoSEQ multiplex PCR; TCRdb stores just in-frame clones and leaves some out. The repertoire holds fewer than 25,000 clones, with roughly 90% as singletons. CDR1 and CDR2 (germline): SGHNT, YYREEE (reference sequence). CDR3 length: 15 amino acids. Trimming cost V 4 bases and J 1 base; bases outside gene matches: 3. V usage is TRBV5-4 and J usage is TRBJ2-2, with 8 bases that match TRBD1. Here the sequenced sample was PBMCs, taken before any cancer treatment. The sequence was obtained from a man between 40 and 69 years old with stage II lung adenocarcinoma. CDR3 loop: CASSRDRLNTGELFF. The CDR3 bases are TGTGCCAGCAGCCGGGACAGGTTGAACACCGGGGAGCTGTTTTTT.